This T cell receptor (beta chain) came from a study of molecular identifiers for immune sequencing clone quantification. Study-level findings and limits: Shared barcodes on identical TCR molecules could underestimate the sizes of highly expanded clones. Spiked Jurkat TCR RNA equivalent to one cell reportedly surfaced among over 850,000 naive cells. Among effectors, clones above 20 RNA copies held over 99% of molecules; among naive cells, under 1%.

Using 10%, 30% or 50% RNA, naive CD8 libraries were derived from approximately 20,000 to 1,000,000 sorted cells. This clonotype occurred a few times. Its matching antigen is unknown. MiXCR was run by TCRdb on the PCR reads, yielding one entry per CDR3 protein. The sample shows 490,000 or so distinct CDR3 sequences, around 23% of them seen only once. J gave up 7 bases and V 7 bases, and 19 bases lay outside the gene matches. CDR3 length equals 16 residues. Germline values: CDR1 SNHLY, CDR2 FYNNEI. The sample comprised naive CD8+ T cells from blood, with Jurkat cell RNA spiked in. The subset was: FACS-sorted CD8+CD4-CCR7+CD45RA+ naive T cells. The TCR was taken from a human donor in good health. Some libraries in this study had Jurkat cell RNA spiked in. The V gene is TRBV2, the J gene TRBJ2-7, with 7 bases fitting TRBD1. CDR3 sequence: CASIPEPGQPSEEQYF. The CDR3 coding sequence is TGTGCCAGCATCCCGGAGCCGGGACAGCCTTCGGAAGAGCAGTACTTC.